This T cell receptor beta chain was profiled in a study of beta chain features in type 1 diabetes. V shed 2 bases, J shed 0 bases, and the junction held 15 bases outside the gene matches. The length of the CDR3 is 19 residues. CDR1 is LGHNA and CDR2 is YNFKEQ in the germline V gene. Study findings and constraints: Patients' naive, central memory and regulatory TCRB repertoires appeared more alike than those of healthy donors. Type 1 diabetes patients showed a moderate but significant shortening of TCRB CDR3s in all four CD4+ subsets. The question left open here concerned HLA type influencing TCRB rearrangement.

By way of CD45RO/CCR7/CD25/CD127/CD95/CD27, the CD4+ regulatory, stem cell-like memory, central memory and naive cells were sorted. With respect to this clone: What it binds is not known.

Investigators reverse transcribed all isolated RNA, so they sequenced expressed TCRB transcripts. Data came from immunoSEQ multiplex PCR; TCRdb stores just in-frame clones and leaves some out. The data show around 97,000 clones, under 30% seen once. The source material was central memory CD4+ T cells from blood. The TCR was taken from a woman aged 18 to 35 with type 1 diabetes. This chain joins TRBV4-2 and TRBJ1-2; 7 bases fit TRBD1. CDR3 sequence: CASSQPYRGPTSPNYGYTF. DNA for the CDR3: TGTGCCAGCAGCCAACCCTACAGGGGACCTACCAGCCCTAACTATGGCTACACCTTC.